This TCR beta chain was sequenced during a study of molecular identifiers for immune sequencing clone quantification. Each library that profiled naive CD8 cells came from around 20,000 to 1,000,000 sorted cells with 10%, 30% or 50% RNA. When naive CD8 T cells were sorted, they were gated as CD8+CD4-CCR7+CD45RA+. TCR libraries were built in bulk with a published protocol and specific TCR primers. TCRdb redid the calling of the PCR reads with MiXCR, one entry per CDR3 protein. Of over 300,000 distinct CDR3 sequences in the sample, 24% are singletons; the top ten hold roughly 0.7%. Study outcomes and limitations: The share of molecules held by clones above 20 RNA copies was over 98% in effector cells and under 1% in naive cells.

This clonotype has at least ten counts. What it recognizes is unknown. CDR3 length: 12 amino acids. The V gene's germline CDR1 is SGHVS and CDR2 FNYEAQ. The TCR sequence derives from a human donor in good health. Some libraries in this study had Jurkat cell RNA spiked in. The chain is built from TRBV7-6 and TRBJ2-5; 7 positions match TRBD1. Source material: naive CD8+ T cells from blood, with Jurkat cell RNA spiked in. Regarding subset: FACS-sorted CD8+CD4-CCR7+CD45RA+ naive T cells. The CDR3 DNA reads as TGTGCTTCTCGGGACAGACAAGAGACCCAGTACTTC. Its translation is CASRDRQETQYF.